This passage covers 5 T cell receptor beta chains from one sample sequenced in a study of blood T cell repertoires in COVID-19. Sequencing used immunoSEQ multiplex PCR; TCRdb keeps in-frame clones, though not all of them. The profile shows some 120,000 clones, 85% of them singletons. The sequenced sample was peripheral blood. The source of these receptors is a woman over 75 with acute or convalescent COVID-19.

The J gene is TRBJ1-3, the V gene TRBV12-3 or TRBV12-4, with D unresolved. The CDR3 contains 13 residues. Trimming took off 4 bases at V and 4 bases at J, with 8 bases between the two ends. CDR3 coding DNA: TGTGCCAGCAGTTCCCGTCAGGGAAACACCATATATTTT. Its translation: CASSSRQGNTIYF.

The J gene is TRBJ1-1, the V gene TRBV5-5; maybe TRBD1 (6 bases). Trimming stripped 1 base from V and 4 bases from J, with 11 bases between. Germline loops: CDR1 SGHKS, CDR2 YYEKEE (reference sequence). This CDR3 contains 14 residues. CDR3 region: CASSLWEGGTEAFF. As DNA, the CDR3 is TGTGCCAGCAGCTTGTGGGAGGGGGGCACTGAAGCTTTCTTT.

The J gene is TRBJ2-5, the V gene TRBV4-2; 10 bases fit TRBD2. CDR1 is LGHNA and CDR2 is YNFKEQ in the germline V gene. Trimming removed 0 bases from V and 12 bases from J; junction bases left unmatched: 7. The CDR3 loop spans 14 amino acids. As DNA, the CDR3 is TGTGCCAGCAGCCAAGATAGGCTAGCGGGGGACAAGTACTTC. This codes for CASSQDRLAGDKYF.

V and J are TRBV21-1 and TRBJ2-7; the table's TRBD1 call for D was not verified on the DNA. TRBV21-1 is annotated as a pseudogene. The CDR3 is 14 residues long. CDR3 sequence: CASSDRDTLYEQYV. The CDR3 DNA follows: TGTGCCAGCAGCGACCGGGACACCCTCTACGAGCAGTACGTC.

This sequence joins TRBV27 and TRBJ1-1; D gene unclear. CDR1 is MNHEY, CDR2 SMNVEV, per germline (reference sequence). The CDR3 is made up of 14 amino acids. The V and J ends lost 6 bases and 5 bases respectively, with 16 bases between them. The CDR3 nucleotides read TGTGCCAGCAGCATCCGCCCCAGAGGGACTGAAGCTTTCTTT. The encoded protein is CASSIRPRGTEAFF.